This T cell receptor beta chain was sequenced during a study of T cell changes during pregnancy in multiple sclerosis (dated by TCRdb to the late 2010s). Background on the whole study: The study looked at changes in the T cell repertoire across pregnancy in women with multiple sclerosis.

Trimming accounts for 5 bases at V and 5 bases at J, while the number of junction bases matched to no gene is 8. Looking up the germline V gene yields CDR1 MDHEN and CDR2 SYDVKM. The CDR3 sequence holds 15 residues, the cysteine and phenylalanine included. Only the CDR3 region is kept as DNA, spanning 45 bases read in frame from base 1. The library was generated by the immunoSEQ multiplex PCR assay. TCRdb re-hosts the immuneACCESS table, in-frame sequences only. Its copies lack some clones; in the studies checked, an unresolved V gene accounts for under half of them, and the cause for the rest is not known. The sample records roughly 70,000 clones, around nine tenths of which are singletons. Together, the top ten hold more than 1.4% of the sample. Worth noting for this clone: This receptor's antigen is unknown. Base quality data are lacking; no much larger clone is found one base away.

The receptor chain draws on TRBV28 and TRBJ2-2; TRBD2 agrees with 7 junctional bases. The clonotype was recovered from a female donor with multiple sclerosis, enrolled in a pregnancy study. The sequencing here drew on peripheral blood, taken in the third trimester of pregnancy. The DNA sequence reads TGTGCCAGCAGTGACCGGACGGGAGGTACCGGGGAGCTGTTTTTT. Translated, it gives CASSDRTGGTGELFF.